This T cell receptor beta chain was recorded in a study of identical twins. The study, taken as a whole, reports: While abundant cord blood beta clonotypes carried fewer insertions, memory repertoires showed no such pattern.

TCRdb reanalysed the 5' RACE reads using MiXCR and keeps one entry per CDR3 protein. Among hundreds of thousands of distinct CDR3 sequences listed, roughly 20% were seen once. This clonotype was seen a few times. What it binds is unknown. The germline gives CDR1 ENHRY, CDR2 SYGVKD. The V gene lost 3 bases and the J gene lost 9 bases, with 11 bases spanning the gap. This CDR3 is built from 12 residues. These data also formed part of another study, on T cells expressing NK-cell markers. That source adds: Among CD8+ T cells from about six donors, dominant NKG2C+ clonotypes accounted for roughly 1.0-7.0%. HCMV specificity of the expanded NKG2C+ T cell clones stayed unclear.

The chain couples TRBV10-3 to TRBJ1-2; D gene ambiguous. This TCR was sampled from a woman aged 18-29 years in good health. Sequencing was carried out using PBMCs. DNA of the CDR3: TGTGCCATCAGTGATGGTCCCACGAGCTACACCTTC. It translates to CAISDGPTSYTF.